This section outlines one T cell receptor beta chain sequence together with its context. The data originate from a study of TIL therapy for anti-PD-1-resistant metastatic lung cancer. The germline V and J ends were trimmed by 1 base and 1 base, with 16 bases remaining between them. CDR1 is SGHAT, CDR2 FQNNGV, per germline. CDR3 length: 18 amino acids. The time point here: pre-treatment sample, taken before nivolumab and TIL therapy. Sequencing used immunoSEQ v3. Survey-level samples got 1.5 million to 2.5 million read pairs; deep-level samples got about 5-6.5 million. Sequencing used immunoSEQ multiplex PCR; TCRdb keeps in-frame clones, though not all of them. The sample has tens of thousands of clones; less than 85% are singletons.

This rearrangement joins TRBV11-2 to TRBJ1-4, with D unresolved. The clonotype comes from a person between 25 and 79 years old with non-small cell lung cancer. Sequencing used blood, obtained at baseline. DNA for the CDR3: TGTGCCAGCAGCTTAGCCCCGTTGAGGATTGGAACTAATGAAAAACTGTTTTTT. Encoded protein: CASSLAPLRIGTNEKLFF.